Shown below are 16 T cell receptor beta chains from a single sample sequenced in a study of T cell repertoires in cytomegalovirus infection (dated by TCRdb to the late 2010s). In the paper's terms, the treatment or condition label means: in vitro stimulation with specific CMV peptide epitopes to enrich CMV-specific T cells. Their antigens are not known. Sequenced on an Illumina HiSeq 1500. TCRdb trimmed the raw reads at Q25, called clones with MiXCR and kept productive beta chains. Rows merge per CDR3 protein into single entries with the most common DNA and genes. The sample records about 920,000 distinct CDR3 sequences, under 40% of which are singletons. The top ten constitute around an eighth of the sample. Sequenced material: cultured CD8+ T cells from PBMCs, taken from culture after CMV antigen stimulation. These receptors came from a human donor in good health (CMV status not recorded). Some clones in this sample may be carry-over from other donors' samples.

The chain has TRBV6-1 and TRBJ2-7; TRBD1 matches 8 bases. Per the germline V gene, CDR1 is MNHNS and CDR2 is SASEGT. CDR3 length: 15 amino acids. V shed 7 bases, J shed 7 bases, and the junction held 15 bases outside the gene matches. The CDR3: CASIMGGQAPWEQYV. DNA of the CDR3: TGTGCCAGCATCATGGGGGGACAGGCACCCTGGGAGCAGTACGTC.

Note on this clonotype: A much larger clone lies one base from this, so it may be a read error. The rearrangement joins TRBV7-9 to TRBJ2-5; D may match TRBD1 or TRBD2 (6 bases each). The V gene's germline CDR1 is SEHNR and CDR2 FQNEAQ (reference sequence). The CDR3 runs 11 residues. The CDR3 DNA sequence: TGTGTCAGCAGGGGAGGCGAGACCCAGTACTTC. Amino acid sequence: CVSRGGETQYF.

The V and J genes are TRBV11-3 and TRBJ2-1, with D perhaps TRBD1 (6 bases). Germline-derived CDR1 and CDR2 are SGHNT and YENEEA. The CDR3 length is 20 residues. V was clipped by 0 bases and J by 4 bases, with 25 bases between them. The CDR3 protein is CASSLDSPDKGHTLYNEQFF. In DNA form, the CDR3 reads TGTGCCAGCAGCTTAGATTCCCCCGACAAGGGACATACTTTATACAATGAGCAGTTCTTC.

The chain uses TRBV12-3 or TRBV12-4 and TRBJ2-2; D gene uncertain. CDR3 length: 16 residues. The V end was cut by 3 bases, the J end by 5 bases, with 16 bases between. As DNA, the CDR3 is TGTGCCAGCAGTTTTAGTTCGGCAGGTGAAACCGGGGAGCTGTTTTTT. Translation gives CASSFSSAGETGELFF.

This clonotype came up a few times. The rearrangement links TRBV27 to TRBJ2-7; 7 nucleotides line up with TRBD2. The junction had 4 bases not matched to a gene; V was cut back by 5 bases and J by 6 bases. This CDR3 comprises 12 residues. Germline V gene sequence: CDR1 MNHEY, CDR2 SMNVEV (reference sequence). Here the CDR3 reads CASSITGGEQYF. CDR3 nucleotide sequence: TGTGCCAGCAGTATAACGGGAGGCGAGCAGTACTTC.

The CDR3 loop reads CASSLASRQFSNSPLHF. CDR3 nucleotides: TGTGCCAGCAGCTTGGCTTCACGACAGTTTTCAAATTCACCCCTCCACTTT. This sequence joins TRBV5-6 and TRBJ1-6; D is possibly TRBD1 (5 bases). Germline V CDR1 and CDR2: SGHDT, YYEEEE. The CDR3 is 17 amino acids. With 0 bases removed from V and 7 bases from J, the gap between germline ends came to 17 bases.

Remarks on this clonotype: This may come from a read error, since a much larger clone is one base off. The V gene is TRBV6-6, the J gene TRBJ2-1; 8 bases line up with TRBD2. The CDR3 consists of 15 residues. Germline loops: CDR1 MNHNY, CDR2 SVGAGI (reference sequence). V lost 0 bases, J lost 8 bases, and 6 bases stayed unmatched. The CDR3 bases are TGTGCCAGCAGTTACTCCTCGGGAGGGGCGGATGAGCAGTTCTTC. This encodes CASSYSSGGADEQFF.

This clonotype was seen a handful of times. Written as DNA, the CDR3 is TGTGCCAGCAGCTCCGGAGATTACACTGAAGCTTTCTTT. Its protein product is CASSSGDYTEAFF. This chain uses TRBV6-5 with TRBJ1-1; D gene uncertain. This CDR3 spans 13 amino acids. The V end was cut by 6 bases, the J end by 3 bases, with 11 bases between. The germline V gene encodes CDR1 MNHEY and CDR2 SVGAGI.

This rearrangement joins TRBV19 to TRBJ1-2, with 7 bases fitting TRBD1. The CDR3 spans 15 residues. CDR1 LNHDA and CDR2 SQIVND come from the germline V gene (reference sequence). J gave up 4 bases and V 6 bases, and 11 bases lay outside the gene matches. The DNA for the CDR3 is TGTGCCAGTAGCCCGCCAGGGGGATCCCTCTATGGCTACACCTTC. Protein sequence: CASSPPGGSLYGYTF.

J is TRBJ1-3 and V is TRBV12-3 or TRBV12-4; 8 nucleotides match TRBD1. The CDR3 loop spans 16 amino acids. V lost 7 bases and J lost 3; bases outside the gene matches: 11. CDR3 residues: CASTVPGQAFGNTIYF. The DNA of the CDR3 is TGTGCCAGCACCGTACCGGGACAGGCTTTTGGAAACACCATATATTTT.

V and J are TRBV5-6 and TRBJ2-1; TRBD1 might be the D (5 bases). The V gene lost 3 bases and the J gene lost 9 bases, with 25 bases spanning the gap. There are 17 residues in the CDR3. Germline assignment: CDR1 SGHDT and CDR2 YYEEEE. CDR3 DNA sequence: TGTGCCAGCAGCTCCCTTAAGAGGACAACAAGGTCTAGTGAGCAGTTCTTC. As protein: CASSSLKRTTRSSEQFF.

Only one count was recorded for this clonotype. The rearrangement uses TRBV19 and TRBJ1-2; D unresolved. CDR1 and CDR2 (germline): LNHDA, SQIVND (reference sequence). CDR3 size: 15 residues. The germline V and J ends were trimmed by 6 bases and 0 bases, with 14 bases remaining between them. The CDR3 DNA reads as TGTGCCAGTAGCGAGACGAGGGAAGCTAACTATGGCTACACCTTC. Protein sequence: CASSETREANYGYTF. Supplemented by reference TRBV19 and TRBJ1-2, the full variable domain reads DGGITQSPKYLFRKEGQNVTLSCEQNLNHDAMYWYRQDPGQGLRLIYYSQIVNDFQKGDIAEGYSVSREKKESFPLTVTSAQKNPTAFYLCASSETREANYGYTFGSGTRLTVV.

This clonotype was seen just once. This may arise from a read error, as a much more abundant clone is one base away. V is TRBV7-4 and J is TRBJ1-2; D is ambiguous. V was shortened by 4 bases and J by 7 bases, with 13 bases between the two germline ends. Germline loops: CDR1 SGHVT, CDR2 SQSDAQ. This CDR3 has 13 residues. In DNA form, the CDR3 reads TGTGCCAGCAGCTCTTATACCAGCTGTGGCTACACCTTC. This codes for CASSSYTSCGYTF.

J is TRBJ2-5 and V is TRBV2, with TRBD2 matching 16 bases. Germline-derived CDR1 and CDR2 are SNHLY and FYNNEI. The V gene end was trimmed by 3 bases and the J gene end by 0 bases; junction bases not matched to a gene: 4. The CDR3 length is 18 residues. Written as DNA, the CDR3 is TGTGCCAGCAGTGACGGGACTAGCGGGGGGGGCCACCAAGAGACCCAGTACTTC. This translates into CASSDGTSGGGHQETQYF.

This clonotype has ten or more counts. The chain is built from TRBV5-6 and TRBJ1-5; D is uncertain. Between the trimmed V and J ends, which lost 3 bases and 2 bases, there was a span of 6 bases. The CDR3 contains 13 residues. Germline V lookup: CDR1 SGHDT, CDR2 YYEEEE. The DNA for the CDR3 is TGTGCCAGCAGCTCCGGAGGCAATCAGCCCCAGCATTTT. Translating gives CASSSGGNQPQHF. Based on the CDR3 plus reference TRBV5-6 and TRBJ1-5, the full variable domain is DAGVTQSPTHLIKTRGQQVTLRCSPKSGHDTVSWYQQALGQGPQFIFQYYEEEERQRGNFPDRFSGHQFPNYSSELNVNALLLGDSALYLCASSSGGNQPQHFGDGTRLSIL.

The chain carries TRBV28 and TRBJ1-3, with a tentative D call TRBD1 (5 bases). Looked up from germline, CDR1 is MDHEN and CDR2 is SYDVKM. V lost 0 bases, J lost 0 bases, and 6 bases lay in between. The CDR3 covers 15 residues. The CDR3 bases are TGTGCCAGCAGTTTATGGGGGGGCTCTGGAAACACCATATATTTT. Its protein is CASSLWGGSGNTIYF.